The T cell receptor (beta chain) described here comes from a study of T cells after yellow fever vaccination (dated by TCRdb to the late 2010s). Regarding the complete study: Libraries from fractions with low cell numbers were prepared with the SMART-Seq v4 Ultra Low Input RNA kit. Bulk PBMC replicates and cell subsets were isolated from blood drawn at multiple timepoints before and after both primary and secondary immunization. To track T-cell clones before and after primary and booster YFV17D yellow fever vaccination, bulk TCR alpha and beta repertoires were sequenced longitudinally. Two healthy male donors, one aged 18 to 30 and one aged 30 to 40 years, made up the cohort.

The intended sense of this specimen's treatment or condition label: live attenuated yellow fever vaccine strain. A standard Ficoll-Paque protocol was used to isolate PBMCs from peripheral blood. Dynabeads CD4 and CD8 positive selection kits were used to isolate the CD4 and CD8 T-cell fractions. TriZol was used to extract RNA from bulk PBMCs, from CD4 and CD8 fractions, and from dextramer-positive and dextramer-negative fractions. Sequencer: Illumina NovaSeq 6000. TCR cDNA was made using 5'RACE template switching, a step that added a universal primer site and unique molecular identifiers. Priming of cDNA synthesis was performed from both the TCR alpha and TCR beta constant segments. Libraries were amplified in two PCR steps, with sample barcodes and sequencing adapters added in the second step. Libraries were sequenced on Illumina HiSeq 2500 (2x100 bp) or NovaSeq (2x150 bp). In the source study's methods: MIGEC was used to demultiplex reads and collapse the reads into UMI consensus sequences, and MiXCR was used for V(D)J alignment. Vaccine-responding clonotypes were identified with edgeR using replicate PBMC samples, with FDR below 0.01 and a log2 fold change above 5 up to day 15 being required. Each bulk clonotype received a CD4 or CD8 identity based on whether the sequenced CD4 or CD8 repertoire contained that clonotype at higher abundance. TCRdb redid the processing of the public reads, applying fastp at Q25 and MiXCR, and retained in-frame beta chains. CDR3 protein duplicates are merged, each entry listing the most common genes and DNA. The authors' filters were not applied to this entry. Recorded for this sample are 300,000 to 400,000 distinct CDR3 sequences; approximately 12% of them occurred a single time. Of the sample, 3.2% is held by the ten largest clones.

This clonotype has more than one count but fewer than ten. The antigen it binds to is not known. No base qualities exist here, and no much larger clone lies one base off it. General conclusions and limits of the study: After the booster, most of the clones that had expanded following primary vaccination were detected again (around 95% of CD4 and around 88% of CD8), which suggests that memory was broadly maintained. A small fraction of clonotypes showed up in both the CD4 and CD8 compartments, probably as a result of convergent recombination. Computational filtering was required because FACS-sorted repertoires could contain abundant contaminating clonotypes from the bulk population. Only two donors were included in the study, so the extent to which the findings can be generalized is limited. Compared with the primary T-cell response, the secondary T-cell response was weaker but faster, peaking on day 5 rather than day 15.

The sequence was collected from a man younger than 30 who received the YFV17D yellow fever vaccine. Sequencing used CD4+ T cells sorted from PBMCs, obtained 15 days after the yellow fever booster vaccination.

The nucleotides read TGTGCCATCAGTGAGTCGCGAAGGGCTGGAAACACCATATATTTT. Translated, this gives CAISESRRAGNTIYF. Recombination connected TRBV10-3 to TRBJ1-3, with no confidently assigned D gene. Counted from cysteine to phenylalanine, this CDR3 has 15 amino acids. Only CDR3 DNA is held: 45 bases, read in frame from base 1. CDR1 ENHRY and CDR2 SYGVKD are derived from the germline V gene. V drops 0 bases and J drops 2 bases, leaving 8 bases in between.